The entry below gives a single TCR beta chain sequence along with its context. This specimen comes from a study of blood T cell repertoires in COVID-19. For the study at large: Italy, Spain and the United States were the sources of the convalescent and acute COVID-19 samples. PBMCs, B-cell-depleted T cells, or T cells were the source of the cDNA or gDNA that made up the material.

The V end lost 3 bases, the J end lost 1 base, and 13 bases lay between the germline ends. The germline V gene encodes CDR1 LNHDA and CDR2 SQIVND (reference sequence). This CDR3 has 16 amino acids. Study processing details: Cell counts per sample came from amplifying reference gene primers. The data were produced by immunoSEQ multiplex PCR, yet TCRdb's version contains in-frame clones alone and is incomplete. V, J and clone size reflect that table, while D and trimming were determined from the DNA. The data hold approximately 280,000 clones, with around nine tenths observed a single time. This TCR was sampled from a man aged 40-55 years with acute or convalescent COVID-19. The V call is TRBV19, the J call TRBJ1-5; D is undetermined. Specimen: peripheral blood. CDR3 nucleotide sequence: TGTGCCAGTAGTATTACGGGGTTGAGGAGCAATCAGCCCCAGCATTTT. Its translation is CASSITGLRSNQPQHF.